Shown below are 23 T cell receptor beta chains from a single sample sequenced in a study of blood T cell repertoires in COVID-19. Sequencing was performed with immunoSEQ multiplex PCR; in TCRdb, only in-frame clones are kept and a portion is missing. The sample includes 60,000 to 65,000 clones, roughly 82% of them seen just once. Input material: peripheral blood. These receptors were taken from a human donor in a cohort sampled during active COVID-19.

The chain combines TRBV19 with TRBJ1-1; the match to TRBD1 covers 9 bases. V was clipped by 6 bases and J by 2 bases; unmatched bases: 4. Germline V gene sequence: CDR1 LNHDA, CDR2 SQIVND (reference sequence). This CDR3 has 14 amino acids. The DNA of the CDR3 is TGTGCCAGTAGAATGGACAGGGGAAACACTGAAGCTTTCTTT. Amino acids: CASRMDRGNTEAFF.

The rearrangement uses TRBV21-1 and TRBJ2-1; TRBD1 is the table's D call and was not checked against the DNA. TRBV21-1 is noted as a pseudogene. The CDR3 totals 16 residues. The CDR3 DNA sequence: TGTGCCAGCAGCAGCCGAGGGGGTTCCTCCTACAATGAGCAGTTCTTC. Protein sequence: CASSSRGGSSYNEQFF.

The chain employs TRBV5-1 and TRBJ2-3, with D possibly being TRBD1 (6 bases). Looked up from germline, CDR1 is SGHRS and CDR2 is YFSETQ. This CDR3 spans 14 amino acids. Trimming cost V 1 base and J 3 bases, with 9 bases left between them. The CDR3, as DNA: TGCGCCAGCAGCTTGTATCAGGGGACAGATACGCAGTATTTT. Translated: CASSLYQGTDTQYF.

The V call is TRBV6-5, the J call TRBJ2-1; a possible D gene is TRBD1 (6 bases). Germline CDR1 reads MNHEY; CDR2 reads SVGAGI. V was trimmed by 7 bases and J by 2 bases, leaving 12 bases between them. This CDR3 has 14 amino acids. The CDR3 DNA reads as TGTGCCAGCACTGTGGGACAACCCTACAATGAGCAGTTCTTC. Translating gives CASTVGQPYNEQFF.

V gene TRBV2 combines with J gene TRBJ1-5; perhaps TRBD1 as D (5 bases). Germline V gives CDR1 SNHLY, CDR2 FYNNEI. Trimming cost V 6 bases and J 5 bases, with 11 bases left between them. The CDR3 runs 13 residues. In nucleotides, the CDR3 is TGTGCCAGCAGGGCCAACAGGTATCAGCCCCAGCATTTT. This translates into CASRANRYQPQHF.

This clone counts as medium-sized. Germline and junction disagree at one end, which may indicate a read error. The chain has TRBV24-1 and TRBJ2-1; 9 bases are a match to TRBD2. This CDR3 has 19 amino acids. The germline gives CDR1 KGHDR, CDR2 SFDVKD. CDR3 in DNA: TGTGCCACCAGTGATTTACCGGAGCCTGGGACTAGCTCCCACAATGAGCAGTTCTTC. Its protein is CATSDLPEPGTSSHNEQFF.

The chain combines TRBV7-9 with TRBJ1-2; 11 positions agree with TRBD1. Unmatched junction bases numbered 5, after V lost 3 bases and J lost 5 bases. CDR3 size: 15 residues. Germline values: CDR1 SEHNR, CDR2 FQNEAQ (reference sequence). The CDR3 DNA reads as TGTGCCAGCAGCTTTCCGGGACAGGGGGATTATGGCTACACCTTC. Translation: CASSFPGQGDYGYTF. Full variable domain (rest looked up from reference TRBV7-9 and TRBJ1-2): DTGVSQNPRHKITKRGQNVTFRCDPISEHNRLYWYRQTLGQGPEFLTYFQNEAQLEKSRLLSDRFSAERPKGSFSTLEIQRTEQGDSAMYLCASSFPGQGDYGYTFGSGTRLTVV.

The V and J genes are TRBV5-1 and TRBJ2-1; D is possibly TRBD1 (6 bases). Per germline, CDR1 SGHRS and CDR2 YFSETQ. Trimming stripped 3 bases from V and 8 bases from J, with 6 bases between. The CDR3 consists of 11 residues. In nucleotides, the CDR3 is TGCGCCAGCAGCTACAGGGATGAGCAGTTCTTC. It yields the protein CASSYRDEQFF.

There are a few counts of this clone. The chain joins TRBV6-5 to TRBJ2-5; TRBD1 is a possible D gene (6 bases). This CDR3 contains 14 residues. CDR1 MNHEY and CDR2 SVGAGI come from the germline V gene. V was pared by 6 bases and J by 2 bases, with 13 bases between. CDR3 sequence reads: CASSSGQSQETQYF. CDR3 nucleotides: TGTGCCAGCAGCTCCGGACAGTCACAAGAGACCCAGTACTTC.

This clone was recorded once. The chain carries TRBV6-5 and TRBJ2-3; D possibly corresponds to TRBD2 (5 bases). The germline V and J ends were trimmed by 7 bases and 0 bases, with 11 bases remaining between them. The germline CDR1 and CDR2 sequences are MNHEY and SVGAGI. The CDR3 consists of 14 residues. The CDR3 loop is CASTSGTSTDTQYF. Written as DNA, the CDR3 is TGTGCCAGCACATCGGGAACCAGCACAGATACGCAGTATTTT.

The CDR3, as DNA: TGTGCCAGCAGTGAAAGGCGACGCGGGAACACTGAAGCTTTCTTT. It yields the protein CASSERRRGNTEAFF. The V and J genes are TRBV6-1 and TRBJ1-1; D is ambiguous. The CDR3 sequence is 15 residues long. The germline V and J ends were trimmed by 2 bases and 1 base, with 11 bases remaining between them. Germline values: CDR1 MNHNS, CDR2 SASEGT.

This clone was counted a few times. V is TRBV19 and J is TRBJ2-1; TRBD1 aligns across 9 bases. Losses at the gene ends were 6 bases for V and 5 bases for J; bases not matched to a gene: 8. CDR3 size: 15 residues. Germline-derived CDR1 and CDR2 are LNHDA and SQIVND (reference sequence). CDR3 in amino acids: CASRGGTGRHNEQFF. The CDR3 DNA sequence: TGTGCCAGTAGAGGGGGGACAGGGCGGCACAATGAGCAGTTCTTC.

This chain joins TRBV7-9 and TRBJ2-5, with TRBD2 matching 8 bases. CDR1 and CDR2 from the germline V gene are SEHNR and FQNEAQ (reference sequence). The CDR3 has 14 residues. Trimming at V came to 5 bases and at J to 6 bases, leaving 8 bases not matched to a gene. DNA of the CDR3: TGTGCCAGCAGCACGGGACTAGACGGGAAGACCCAGTACTTC. It translates to CASSTGLDGKTQYF. Variable domain in full (rest from reference TRBV7-9 and TRBJ2-5): DTGVSQNPRHKITKRGQNVTFRCDPISEHNRLYWYRQTLGQGPEFLTYFQNEAQLEKSRLLSDRFSAERPKGSFSTLEIQRTEQGDSAMYLCASSTGLDGKTQYFGPGTRLLVL.

J is TRBJ2-7 and V is TRBV5-6; 8 bases agree with TRBD2. V dropped 1 base and J dropped 3; count of bases not matched to a gene: 9. The germline gives CDR1 SGHDT, CDR2 YYEEEE. The CDR3 is 16 residues long. The CDR3 DNA reads as TGTGCCAGCAGCTTGCGGTTAGCGGGGTTAAACTACGAGCAGTACTTC. Residues: CASSLRLAGLNYEQYF.

The sample holds a few counts of this clone. The V and J genes are TRBV5-1 and TRBJ2-3, with D possibly matching TRBD2 (6 bases). Per the germline V gene, CDR1 is SGHRS and CDR2 is YFSETQ. Trimming removed 0 bases at V and 7 bases at J, with 21 bases between. This CDR3 has 17 residues. CDR3 coding DNA: TGCGCCAGCAGCTTGGCCGAGGCGGGGAACCCCACTTATACGCAGTATTTT. Its translation is CASSLAEAGNPTYTQYF.

The V and J genes are TRBV27 and TRBJ2-5, with 9 bases that match TRBD1. CDR3 length equals 16 residues. Trimming cost V 0 bases and J 6 bases; bases outside gene matches: 8. Germline assignment: CDR1 MNHEY and CDR2 SMNVEV (reference sequence). The CDR3 sequence is CASSLSSGQGSKTQYF. CDR3 nucleotide sequence: TGTGCCAGCAGTTTATCCTCCGGACAGGGGTCGAAGACCCAGTACTTC.

The V call is TRBV7-8, the J call TRBJ1-1, with D unresolved. The CDR3 has 13 amino acids. Germline V gives CDR1 SGHVS, CDR2 FQNEAQ. The germline V and J ends were trimmed by 0 bases and 4 bases, with 6 bases remaining between them. CDR3 DNA sequence: TGTGCCAGCAGCTTAGCATTACTCACTGAAGCTTTCTTT. This gives the protein CASSLALLTEAFF.

CDR3 in DNA: TGTGCCAGCAGTACGGGGACTAGCGGGGGGGCCTATCCATTCTTC. This encodes CASSTGTSGGAYPFF. The chain carries TRBV6-2 or TRBV6-3 and TRBJ2-1, with TRBD2 matching over 16 bases. Germline-derived CDR1 and CDR2 are MNHEY and SVGEGT. The CDR3 is made up of 15 amino acids. J was trimmed by 16 bases and V by 5 bases; bases with no gene match: 11.

The V and J genes are TRBV7-2 and TRBJ2-5, with 10 bases aligning to TRBD2. The V gene's germline CDR1 is SGHTA and CDR2 FQGNSA. CDR3 size: 16 residues. With 1 base clipped from V and 1 base from J, the junction kept 3 bases outside the gene matches. CDR3 in amino acids: CASSLGAGGPQETQYF. CDR3 in DNA: TGTGCCAGCAGCTTAGGAGCGGGGGGGCCCCAAGAGACCCAGTACTTC.

This chain uses TRBV7-3 with TRBJ1-2, with D unclear. The CDR3 loop spans 11 amino acids. The germline V gene encodes CDR1 SGHTA and CDR2 FQGTGA. V dropped 3 bases and J dropped 7 bases, with 6 bases sitting between them. Here the CDR3 reads CASSFEGGYTF. DNA of the CDR3: TGTGCCAGCAGCTTTGAGGGTGGCTACACCTTC.

This sequence joins TRBV6-2 or TRBV6-3 and TRBJ1-6; 7 bases map to TRBD1. From germline, CDR1 is MNHEY and CDR2 SVGEGT. The trim removed 5 bases at V and 7 bases at J, leaving 8 bases unmatched. This CDR3 comprises 15 residues. This CDR3 is CASSQQGSGNSPLHF. For the CDR3, the DNA is TGTGCCAGCAGTCAACAGGGGTCAGGAAATTCACCCCTCCACTTT.

This sequence joins TRBV7-9 and TRBJ2-5; no clear D. Germline-derived CDR1 and CDR2 are SEHNR and FQNEAQ (reference sequence). The CDR3 spans 12 residues. V was shortened by 2 bases and J by 5 bases, with 6 bases between the two germline ends. CDR3 residues: CASSLIVETQYF. As DNA, the CDR3 is TGTGCCAGCAGCTTAATAGTTGAGACCCAGTACTTC.

V is TRBV9 and J is TRBJ2-3, with 11 bases identical to TRBD1. CDR3 length: 16 amino acids. With 4 bases clipped from V and 2 bases from J, the junction kept 6 bases outside the gene matches. Looked up from germline, CDR1 is SGDLS and CDR2 is YYNGEE. The CDR3 here is CASSSGTGGPTDTQYF. Written as DNA, the CDR3 is TGTGCCAGCAGCTCCGGGACAGGGGGGCCCACAGATACGCAGTATTTT.